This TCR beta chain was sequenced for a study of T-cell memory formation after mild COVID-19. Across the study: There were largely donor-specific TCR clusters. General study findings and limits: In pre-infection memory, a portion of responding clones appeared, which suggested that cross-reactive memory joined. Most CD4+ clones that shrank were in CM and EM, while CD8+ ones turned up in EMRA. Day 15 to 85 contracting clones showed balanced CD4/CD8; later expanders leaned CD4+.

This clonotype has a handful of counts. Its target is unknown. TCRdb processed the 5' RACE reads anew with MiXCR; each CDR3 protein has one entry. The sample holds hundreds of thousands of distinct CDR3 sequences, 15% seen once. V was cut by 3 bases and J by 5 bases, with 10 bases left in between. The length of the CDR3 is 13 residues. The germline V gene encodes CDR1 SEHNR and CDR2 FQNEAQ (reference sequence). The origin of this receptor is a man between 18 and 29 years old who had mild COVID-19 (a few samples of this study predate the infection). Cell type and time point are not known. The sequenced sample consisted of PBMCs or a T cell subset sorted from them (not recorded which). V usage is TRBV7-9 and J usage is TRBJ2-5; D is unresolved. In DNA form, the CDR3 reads TGTGCCAGCAGCTTTGGTGGGGTTGAGACCCAGTACTTC. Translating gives CASSFGGVETQYF.